This TCR beta chain came from a study of OX40 agonist ivuxolimab in advanced cancers. Study-wide background: Dose-escalation patients had hepatocellular carcinoma, melanoma, renal cell or head and neck cancer.

Sequencing was performed with immunoSEQ multiplex PCR; in TCRdb, only in-frame clones are kept and a portion is missing. The sample contains about 5,100 clones, roughly two thirds of which appear only once. The V end lost 0 bases, the J end lost 8 bases, and 17 bases lay between the germline ends. In germline, CDR1 is SGHTS, CDR2 YDEGEE. The CDR3 spans 15 residues. This clone has a handful of counts. This clonotype was obtained from an adult with an advanced solid tumor such as melanoma, head and neck, liver or kidney cancer. Source: CD4+ or CD8+ T cells sorted from blood, taken in a trial of the OX40 agonist ivuxolimab. J is TRBJ1-1 and V is TRBV5-8; possibly TRBD1 for D (5 bases). The CDR3 DNA follows: TGTGCCAGCAGCTTGGATCGCAGGGTGAACCTCGAAGCTTTCTTT. It encodes CASSLDRRVNLEAFF.